The entry below describes one TCR beta chain. The antigen it recognizes is unknown. No clone much larger than this one lies a single base away; base qualities are absent. The sample originates from a study of blood T cell repertoires in COVID-19 (dated by TCRdb to 2018 to 2020). Context from the whole study: Samples covering the acute and convalescent phases of COVID-19 were provided by collaborators in the United States, Italy and Spain. The samples were drawn from two sources: the first 160 participants of the ongoing ImmuneRACE study, and 1,200 or so subjects contributed by 6 global collaborators. The repertoires were made available in a free public database intended to serve as a resource for research on the immune response to SARS-CoV-2. The dataset comprised deeply sampled blood TCRbeta repertoires from subjects exposed to, actively infected with, or recovered from COVID-19. Where available, HLA class I and class II types were taken from metadata supplied by the sample provider and were not determined by assay-based typing. A de-identified subject ID, COVID-19 status, age in years and sex were almost always included in the sample metadata. The prospective study material was composed of cDNA or gDNA derived from T cells, B-cell-depleted T cells, or PBMCs.

The germline V gene provides CDR1 SGHAT and CDR2 FQNNGV. There are 14 amino acids in the CDR3, from cysteine to phenylalanine inclusive. Kept here is only the CDR3 DNA, which spans 42 bases and is read in frame from base 1. Trimming costs V 3 bases and J 2 bases, and their ends lie 11 bases apart. Whole blood was collected in K2EDTA tubes by collaborating institutions according to the institutions' own protocols. For TCRbeta analysis, collaborators shipped samples as frozen whole blood, isolated PBMCs, or DNA extracted from either of those sample types. Broad study findings and their caveats: The quantity of clinical and demographic metadata differed by source and by participant and was supplied without curation.

TCRbeta CDR3 regions were amplified from genomic DNA by means of the immunoSEQ Assay, a bias-controlled multiplex PCR. Regarding the original processing steps: Within the assay, amplification of reference gene primers was used to estimate how many nucleated cells each sample contained. To quantify the absolute abundance of each unique TCRbeta CDR3 rearrangement, sequence reads were collapsed and filtered. For each sample, productive Simpson clonality was calculated as the square root of Simpson's diversity index across productive rearrangements. TCRdb provides this immuneACCESS table in a form limited to in-frame rearrangements. Some clones are lacking; in checked studies, under half of them reflect an unresolved V gene, and why the rest are absent is not known. The V and J calls and the clone size are those of that table, but D and trimming were determined from the DNA. This sample is represented by 90,000 to 150,000 clones; roughly 89% of them were singletons. About a fifth of the sample is taken by the ten largest.

The origin of this receptor is a human donor with acute or convalescent COVID-19. The donor label of this sample is uncertain. The rearranged segments are TRBV11-2 and TRBJ2-7; a tentative D match to TRBD1 spans 6 bases. The sequencing sample was made of peripheral blood. The nucleotides are TGTGCCAGCAGCTTTACAGGGACCGCCTACGAGCAGTACTTC. Translated, it reads CASSFTGTAYEQYF.